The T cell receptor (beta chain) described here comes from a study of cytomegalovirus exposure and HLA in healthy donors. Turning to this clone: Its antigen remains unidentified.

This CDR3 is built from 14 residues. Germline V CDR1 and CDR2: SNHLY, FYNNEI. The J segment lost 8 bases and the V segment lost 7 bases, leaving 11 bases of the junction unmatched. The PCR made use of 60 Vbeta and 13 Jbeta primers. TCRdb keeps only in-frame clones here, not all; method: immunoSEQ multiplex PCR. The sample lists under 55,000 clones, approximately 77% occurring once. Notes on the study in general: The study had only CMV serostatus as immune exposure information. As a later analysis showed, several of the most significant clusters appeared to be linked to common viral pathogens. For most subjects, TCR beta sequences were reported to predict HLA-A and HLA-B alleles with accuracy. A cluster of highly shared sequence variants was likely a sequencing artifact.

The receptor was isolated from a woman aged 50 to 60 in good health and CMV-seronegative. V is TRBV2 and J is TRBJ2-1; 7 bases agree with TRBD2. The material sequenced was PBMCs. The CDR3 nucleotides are TGTGCCAGCAATGGTATCGGGAGGCTCGATGAGCAGTTCTTC. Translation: CASNGIGRLDEQFF.